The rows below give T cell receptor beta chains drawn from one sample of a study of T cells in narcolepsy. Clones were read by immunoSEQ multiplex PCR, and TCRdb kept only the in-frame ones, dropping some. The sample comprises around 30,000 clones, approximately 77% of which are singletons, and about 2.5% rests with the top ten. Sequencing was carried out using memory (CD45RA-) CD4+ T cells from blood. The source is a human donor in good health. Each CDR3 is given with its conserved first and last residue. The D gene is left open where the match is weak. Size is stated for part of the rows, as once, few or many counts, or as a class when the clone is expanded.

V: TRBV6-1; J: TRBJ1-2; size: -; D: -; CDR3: CASSEGGYGYTF; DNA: TGTGCCAGCAGTGAGGGAGGCTATGGCTACACCTTC
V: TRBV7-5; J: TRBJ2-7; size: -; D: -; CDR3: CARSLVPSGLRSSYEQYF; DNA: TGTGCCAGAAGCTTAGTTCCTAGCGGGCTGAGGAGCTCCTACGAGCAGTACTTC
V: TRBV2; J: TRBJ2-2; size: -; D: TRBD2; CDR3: CASSSIRTSGPNTGELFF; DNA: TGTGCCAGCAGTTCAATCCGGACTAGCGGCCCGAACACCGGGGAGCTGTTTTTT
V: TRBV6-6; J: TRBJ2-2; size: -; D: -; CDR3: CASSYARANTGELFF; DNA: TGTGCCAGCAGTTATGCCAGGGCGAACACCGGGGAGCTGTTTTTT
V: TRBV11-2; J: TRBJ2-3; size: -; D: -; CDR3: CASSFSVVGDTQYF; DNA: TGTGCCAGCAGCTTTAGCGTGGTGGGAGATACGCAGTATTTT
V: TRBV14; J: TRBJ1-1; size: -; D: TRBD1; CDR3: CASSQGWTGDTEAFF; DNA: TGTGCCAGCAGCCAAGGGTGGACAGGGGACACTGAAGCTTTCTTT
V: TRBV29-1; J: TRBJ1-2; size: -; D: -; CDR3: CSVEDLRGTNGYTF; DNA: TGCAGCGTTGAAGATCTTCGGGGGACAAATGGCTACACCTTC
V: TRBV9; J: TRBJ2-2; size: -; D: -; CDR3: CASSVADTGELFF; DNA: TGTGCCAGCAGCGTAGCGGACACCGGGGAGCTGTTTTTT
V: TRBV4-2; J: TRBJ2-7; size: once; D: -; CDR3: CASSQDAASGYEQYF; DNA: TGTGCCAGCAGCCAAGATGCGGCTAGTGGCTACGAGCAGTACTTC
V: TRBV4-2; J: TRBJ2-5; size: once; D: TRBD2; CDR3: CASSQPSGGQETQYF; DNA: TGTGCCAGCAGCCAACCGAGCGGGGGGCAAGAGACCCAGTACTTC
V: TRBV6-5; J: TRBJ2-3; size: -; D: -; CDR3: CASSQVGNTQYF; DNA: TGTGCCAGCAGCCAAGTAGGGAATACGCAGTATTTT
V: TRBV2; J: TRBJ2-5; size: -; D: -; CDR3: CASRSERRAIQDETQYF; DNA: TGTGCCAGCCGCTCAGAGAGGAGGGCCATCCAGGATGAGACCCAGTACTTC
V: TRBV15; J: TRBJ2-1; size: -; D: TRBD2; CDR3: CATSRGKSTSGRLEQFF; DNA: TGTGCCACCAGCAGAGGAAAGTCAACTAGCGGGAGGCTTGAGCAGTTCTTC
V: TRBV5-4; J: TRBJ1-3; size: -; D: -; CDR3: CASSSFDGGNTIYF; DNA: TGTGCCAGCAGCTCCTTTGACGGTGGAAACACCATATATTTT
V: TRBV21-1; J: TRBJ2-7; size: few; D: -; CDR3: CASSTISGSQLPEQYF; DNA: TGTGCCAGCAGCACGATCTCGGGGTCTCAATTACCCGAGCAGTACTTC
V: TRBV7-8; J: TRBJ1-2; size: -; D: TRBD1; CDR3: CASSLQGAGNGYTF; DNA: TGTGCCAGCAGCTTACAGGGGGCAGGGAATGGCTACACCTTC
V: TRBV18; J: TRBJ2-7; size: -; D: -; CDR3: CASSQDRGYEQYF; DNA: TGTGCCAGCTCCCAAGATCGAGGCTACGAGCAGTACTTC
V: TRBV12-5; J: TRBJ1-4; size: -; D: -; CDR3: CASGPGQGTEKLFF; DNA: TGTGCTAGTGGGCCGGGACAAGGTACTGAAAAACTGTTTTTT
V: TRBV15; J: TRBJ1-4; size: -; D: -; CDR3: CATSSGDVREKLFF; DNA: TGTGCCACCAGCAGCGGGGACGTAAGAGAAAAACTGTTTTTT
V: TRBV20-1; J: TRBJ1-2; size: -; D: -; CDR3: CSAQGSRGYTF; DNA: TGCAGTGCACAGGGTAGCAGGGGCTACACCTTC
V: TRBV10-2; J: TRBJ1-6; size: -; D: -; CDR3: CASSELSLRDSPLHF; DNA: TGCGCCAGCAGTGAGTTGAGCTTAAGGGATTCACCCCTCCACTTT
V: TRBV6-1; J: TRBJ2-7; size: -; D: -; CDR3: CASSPGVTYEQYF; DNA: TGTGCCAGCAGTCCGGGGGTTACCTACGAGCAGTACTTC
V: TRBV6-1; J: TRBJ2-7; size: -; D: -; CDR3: CASRMEVTGEQYF; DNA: TGTGCCAGCAGAATGGAAGTAACGGGCGAGCAGTACTTC
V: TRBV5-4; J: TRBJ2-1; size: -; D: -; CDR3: CASRKRGLGNEQFF; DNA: TGTGCCAGCAGGAAACGGGGCCTTGGGAATGAGCAGTTCTTC
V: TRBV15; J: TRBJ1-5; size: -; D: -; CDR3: CATSRELGNQPQHF; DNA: TGTGCCACCAGCAGAGAGCTGGGAAATCAGCCCCAGCATTTT
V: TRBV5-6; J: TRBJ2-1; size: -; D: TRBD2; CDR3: CASSPGLAGARGQFF; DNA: TGTGCCAGCAGCCCGGGACTAGCGGGAGCGAGGGGGCAGTTCTTC
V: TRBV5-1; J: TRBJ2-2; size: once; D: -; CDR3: CASSPTGQGTGELFF; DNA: TGCGCCAGCAGCCCCACAGGGCAGGGCACCGGGGAGCTGTTTTTT
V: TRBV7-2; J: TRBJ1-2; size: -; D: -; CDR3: CASTNSVTSRGLGYTF; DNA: TGTGCCAGCACCAACTCGGTCACGAGCAGGGGTTTAGGCTACACCTTC
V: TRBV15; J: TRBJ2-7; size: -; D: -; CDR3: CATSRAAGEQYF; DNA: TGTGCCACCAGCAGGGCCGCCGGTGAGCAGTACTTC
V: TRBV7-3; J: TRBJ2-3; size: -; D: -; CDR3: CASSLVPLDTQYF; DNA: TGTGCCAGCAGCTTAGTTCCTCTGGATACGCAGTATTTT
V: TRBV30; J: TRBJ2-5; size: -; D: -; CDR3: CAWSVSTGQETQYF; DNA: TGTGCCTGGAGTGTATCGACAGGCCAAGAGACCCAGTACTTC
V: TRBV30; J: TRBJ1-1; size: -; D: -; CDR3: CAWSPTRGTEAFF; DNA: TGTGCCTGGAGTCCCACCAGAGGCACTGAAGCTTTCTTT
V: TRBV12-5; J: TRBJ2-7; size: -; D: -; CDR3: CASERPIYEQYF; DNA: TGTGCTAGTGAACGTCCCATCTACGAGCAGTACTTC
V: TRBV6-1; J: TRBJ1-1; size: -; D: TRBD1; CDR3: CASRPGTAMNTEAFF; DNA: TGTGCCAGCAGACCAGGGACAGCGATGAACACTGAAGCTTTCTTT
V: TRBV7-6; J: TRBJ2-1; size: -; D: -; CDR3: CASSLVTGTYNEQFF; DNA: TGTGCCAGCAGCTTAGTAACGGGAACCTACAATGAGCAGTTCTTC
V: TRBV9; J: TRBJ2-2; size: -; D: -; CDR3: CASSEVAGSNTGELFF; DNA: TGTGCCAGCAGCGAAGTAGCTGGATCGAACACCGGGGAGCTGTTTTTT
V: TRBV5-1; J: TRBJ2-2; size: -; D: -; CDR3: CASSLQGAGELFF; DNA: TGCGCCAGCAGCTTGCAAGGGGCCGGGGAGCTGTTTTTT
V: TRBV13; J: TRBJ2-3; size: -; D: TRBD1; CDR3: CASSVRDRVTDTQYF; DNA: TGTGCCAGCAGCGTCCGGGACAGGGTGACAGATACGCAGTATTTT
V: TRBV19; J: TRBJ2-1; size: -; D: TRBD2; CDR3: CASEPGLADTNEQFF; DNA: TGTGCCAGTGAACCGGGACTAGCGGACACCAATGAGCAGTTCTTC
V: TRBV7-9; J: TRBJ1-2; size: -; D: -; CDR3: CASSLANNYGYTF; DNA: TGTGCCAGCAGCTTAGCCAATAACTATGGCTACACCTTC
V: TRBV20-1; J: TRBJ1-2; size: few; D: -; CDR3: CSARVTRAYTF; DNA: TGCAGTGCTAGAGTAACTCGGGCCTACACCTTC